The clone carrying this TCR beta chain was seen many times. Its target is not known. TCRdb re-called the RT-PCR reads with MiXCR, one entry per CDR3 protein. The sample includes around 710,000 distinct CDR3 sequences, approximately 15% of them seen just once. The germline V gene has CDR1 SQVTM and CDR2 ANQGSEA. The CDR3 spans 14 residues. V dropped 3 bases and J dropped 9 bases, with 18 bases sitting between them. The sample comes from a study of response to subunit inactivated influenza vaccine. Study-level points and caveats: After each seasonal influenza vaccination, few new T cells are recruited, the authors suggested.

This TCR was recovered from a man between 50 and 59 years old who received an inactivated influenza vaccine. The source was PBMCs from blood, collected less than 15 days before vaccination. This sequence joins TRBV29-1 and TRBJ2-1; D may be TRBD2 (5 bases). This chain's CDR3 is CSVDSPGGYGEQFF. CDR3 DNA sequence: TGCAGCGTTGACAGCCCAGGCGGGTACGGTGAGCAGTTCTTC.